One and the same sample provided the 32 T cell receptor beta chains below, sequenced in a study of blood T cell repertoires in COVID-19. Clones were read by immunoSEQ multiplex PCR, and TCRdb kept only the in-frame ones, dropping some. The table records hundreds of thousands of clones, about 85% of them present only once. Sequenced material: PBMCs or T cells enriched from blood (not recorded which). All receptors derive from a woman aged 50 to 60 who had recovered from COVID-19.

The rearrangement links TRBV29-1 to TRBJ1-1, with no clear D. CDR1 is SQVTM and CDR2 is ANQGSEA in the germline V gene. Trimming shortened V by 6 bases and J by 0 bases, and 5 bases separated the two germline ends. The CDR3 contains 11 residues. The CDR3 region is CSVSLNTEAFF. The CDR3 nucleotides are TGCAGCGTGTCATTGAACACTGAAGCTTTCTTT.

There are a few counts of this clone. J is TRBJ1-2 and V is TRBV5-1; 9 bases fit TRBD1. Germline CDR1 and CDR2: SGHRS and YFSETQ. The V and J ends lost 0 bases and 4 bases, in that order; junction bases with no gene match: 4. The CDR3 has 15 amino acids. The CDR3 reads CASSLVGQGSYGYTF. CDR3 nucleotides: TGCGCCAGCAGCTTGGTGGGACAGGGAAGCTATGGCTACACCTTC.

This sequence joins TRBV7-8 and TRBJ1-5; D is unclear. CDR1 and CDR2 from the germline V gene are SGHVS and FQNEAQ. The CDR3 length is 14 residues. The germline V and J ends were trimmed by 0 bases and 1 base, with 4 bases remaining between them. CDR3 DNA sequence: TGTGCCAGCAGCTTAGCCAGGAGCAATCAGCCCCAGCATTTT. Translation: CASSLARSNQPQHF. The full variable domain, its missing parts supplied by reference TRBV7-8 and TRBJ1-5, is GAGVSQSPRYKVAKRGQDVALRCDPISGHVSLFWYQQALGQGPEFLTYFQNEAQLDKSGLPSDRFFAERPEGSVSTLKIQRTQQEDSAVYLCASSLARSNQPQHFGDGTRLSIL.

This rearrangement joins TRBV5-1 to TRBJ1-2; TRBD1 matches 8 bases. The V gene end was trimmed by 2 bases and the J gene end by 7 bases; junction bases not matched to a gene: 4. CDR3 length equals 13 residues. Germline CDR1 and CDR2: SGHRS and YFSETQ. The CDR3 coding sequence is TGCGCCAGCAGCTTTTCAGGGGGCAGTGGCTACACCTTC. This encodes CASSFSGGSGYTF.

The chain combines TRBV2 with TRBJ1-1, with D possibly being TRBD1 (5 bases). The CDR3 loop spans 12 amino acids. V was pared by 3 bases and J by 10 bases, with 12 bases between. Germline assignment: CDR1 SNHLY and CDR2 FYNNEI. The CDR3 sequence: CASSDRGGRAFF. CDR3 DNA: TGTGCCAGCAGTGACCGGGGCGGGAGAGCTTTCTTT.

The chain employs TRBV4-3 and TRBJ2-3; perhaps TRBD1 as D (5 bases). Trimming left V 3 bases short and J 3 bases short, with 10 bases between. Germline V lookup: CDR1 LGHNA, CDR2 YSLEER. CDR3 length: 14 residues. CDR3 residues: CASSQEGETDTQYF. DNA of the CDR3: TGCGCCAGCAGCCAGGAAGGGGAAACAGATACGCAGTATTTT.

The chain combines TRBV19 with TRBJ1-1, with no clear D. Germline V gene sequence: CDR1 LNHDA, CDR2 SQIVND (reference sequence). Trimming pared 1 base from V and 1 base from J, leaving 10 bases between. This CDR3 contains 15 residues. The CDR3 sequence: CASSIGAQRNTEAFF. DNA of the CDR3: TGTGCCAGTAGTATAGGGGCCCAAAGGAACACTGAAGCTTTCTTT. Full variable domain (missing parts from reference TRBV19 and TRBJ1-1): DGGITQSPKYLFRKEGQNVTLSCEQNLNHDAMYWYRQDPGQGLRLIYYSQIVNDFQKGDIAEGYSVSREKKESFPLTVTSAQKNPTAFYLCASSIGAQRNTEAFFGQGTRLTVV.

V gene TRBV5-1 combines with J gene TRBJ2-7; D gene uncertain. The CDR3 sequence is 13 residues long. Between the trimmed V and J ends, which lost 0 bases and 2 bases, there was a span of 6 bases. Germline V gene lookup returns CDR1 SGHRS and CDR2 YFSETQ. The CDR3 region has the DNA TGCGCCAGCAGCTTGGGTAGCCCCTACGAGCAGTACTTC. Its translation: CASSLGSPYEQYF.

This sequence joins TRBV28 and TRBJ2-2; D remains ambiguous. The CDR3 covers 15 residues. Germline V gives CDR1 MDHEN, CDR2 SYDVKM. V lost 4 bases, J lost 4 bases, and 13 bases lay in between. Written as DNA, the CDR3 is TGTGCCAGCAGTTCGCCACGGGTTAGCACCGGGGAGCTGTTTTTT. Its protein is CASSSPRVSTGELFF.

The CDR3 nucleotides are TGTGCCAGTAGTATGTCAGGGGGTTCCTACGAGCAGTACTTC. Amino acid sequence: CASSMSGGSYEQYF. V usage is TRBV19 and J usage is TRBJ2-7, with 7 bases that match TRBD1. This CDR3 has 14 amino acids. V gave up 3 bases and J gave up 1 base; unmatched junction bases: 3. The germline CDR1 and CDR2 sequences are LNHDA and SQIVND (reference sequence).

The chain employs TRBV27 and TRBJ2-5, with 8 bases fitting TRBD2. CDR3 size: 17 residues. Trimming cost V 5 bases and J 5 bases; bases outside gene matches: 16. The V gene's germline CDR1 is MNHEY and CDR2 SMNVEV (reference sequence). Here the CDR3 DNA reads TGTGCCAGCAGTGGGCTTTTGGCGCGGGGGGCCCGGGAGACCCAGTACTTC. Its translation is CASSGLLARGARETQYF.

J is TRBJ1-6 and V is TRBV19; D unresolved. Germline V gives CDR1 LNHDA, CDR2 SQIVND (reference sequence). V was cut by 3 bases and J by 0 bases, with 12 bases left in between. This CDR3 has 17 residues. DNA of the CDR3: TGTGCCAGTAGTATTCAAGGCCGAGGCTCCTATAATTCACCCCTCCACTTT. Its protein product is CASSIQGRGSYNSPLHF.

J is TRBJ1-4 and V is TRBV7-3; TRBD1 matches 9 bases. Looked up from germline, CDR1 is SGHTA and CDR2 is FQGTGA. The V and J ends lost 1 base and 6 bases, in that order; junction bases with no gene match: 6. There are 16 residues in the CDR3. As DNA, the CDR3 is TGTGCCAGCAGCTTAATACGGGGACAGGGTCATGAAAAACTGTTTTTT. Encoded protein: CASSLIRGQGHEKLFF.

This clone was counted once. The chain combines TRBV5-4 with TRBJ1-1; D may be TRBD1 (5 bases). The CDR3 loop spans 13 amino acids. Per germline, CDR1 SGHNT and CDR2 YYREEE (reference sequence). V lost 6 bases to trimming and J lost 4 bases, with 13 bases between them. The CDR3 DNA reads TGTGCCAGCACCCTCACCGGGGGCACTGAAGCTTTCTTT. Translating it yields CASTLTGGTEAFF.

This chain uses TRBV4-3 with TRBJ1-2; 10 bases are a match to TRBD1. Trimming took 4 bases from V and 11 from J; bases not matched to a gene: 10. The CDR3 contains 14 residues. The germline CDR1 and CDR2 sequences are LGHNA and YSLEER. CDR3 bases: TGCGCCAGCAGCCCGGGGACAGGGGATTATAGTTACACCTTC. Its protein product is CASSPGTGDYSYTF.

The chain employs TRBV2 and TRBJ2-2; D ambiguous. Trimming stripped 7 bases from V and 1 base from J, with 7 bases between. Per the germline V gene, CDR1 is SNHLY and CDR2 is FYNNEI. This CDR3 is 13 amino acids long. The CDR3: CASIIVNTGELFF. CDR3 bases: TGTGCCAGCATAATAGTGAACACCGGGGAGCTGTTTTTT.

This clone was observed a single time. This chain connects TRBV5-1 to TRBJ1-2, with D possibly TRBD1 on 6 matching bases. This CDR3 comprises 17 residues. The V end was cut by 3 bases, the J end by 4 bases, with 22 bases between. Germline V lookup: CDR1 SGHRS, CDR2 YFSETQ. The CDR3 region is CASSSRGSTGSAYGYTF. The CDR3 bases are TGCGCCAGCAGCTCAAGAGGCTCCACAGGGTCCGCCTATGGCTACACCTTC.

By its share, this clone is medium-sized. This chain connects TRBV6-4 to TRBJ2-2; D gene unclear. The CDR3 runs 15 residues. CDR1 MRHNA and CDR2 SNTAGT come from the germline V gene. Trimming stripped 0 bases from V and 1 base from J, with 6 bases between. CDR3 nucleotides: TGTGCCAGCAGTGACTCGGCACAGAACACCGGGGAGCTGTTTTTT. Amino acids: CASSDSAQNTGELFF.

The chain uses TRBV19 and TRBJ1-2, with 10 bases lining up with TRBD1. This CDR3 is built from 15 residues. Per germline, CDR1 LNHDA and CDR2 SQIVND (reference sequence). V lost 4 bases, J lost 2 bases, and 4 bases stayed unmatched. CDR3 DNA: TGTGCCAGTAGTACCCGGGACAGGGGAAACTATGGCTACACCTTC. Translating gives CASSTRDRGNYGYTF.

This chain connects TRBV10-3 to TRBJ2-1; D is perhaps TRBD2 (5 bases). V dropped 4 bases and J dropped 2 bases, with 9 bases sitting between them. The CDR3 spans 14 residues. CDR1 and CDR2 from the germline V gene are ENHRY and SYGVKD. The CDR3 nucleotides are TGTGCCATCAGTGGAGCGGCCCCCTACAATGAGCAGTTCTTC. It yields the protein CAISGAAPYNEQFF.

J is TRBJ2-1 and V is TRBV6-5; 10 bases agree with TRBD1. CDR3 length: 16 residues. The V segment lost 2 bases and the J segment 1 base; nucleotides outside the gene matches: 2. Germline V lookup: CDR1 MNHEY, CDR2 SVGAGI. CDR3 bases: TGTGCCAGCAGTTACCTGGGACAGGGGTCCTACAATGAGCAGTTCTTC. This gives the protein CASSYLGQGSYNEQFF.

J is TRBJ1-5 and V is TRBV27; possibly TRBD1 for D (5 bases). Germline assignment: CDR1 MNHEY and CDR2 SMNVEV (reference sequence). This CDR3 is built from 15 residues. Trimming stripped 3 bases from V and 5 bases from J, with 14 bases between. The CDR3 region is CASSLNSWDYQPQHF. Written as DNA, the CDR3 is TGTGCCAGCAGTTTGAATAGTTGGGACTATCAGCCCCAGCATTTT.

V and J are TRBV11-2 and TRBJ2-1; D unclear. Germline V gene sequence: CDR1 SGHAT, CDR2 FQNNGV. Trimming stripped 5 bases from V and 0 bases from J, with 11 bases between. There are 15 residues in the CDR3. The CDR3 sequence is CASSQTLSSYNEQFF. Written as DNA, the CDR3 is TGTGCCAGCAGCCAAACCTTGAGCTCCTACAATGAGCAGTTCTTC.

The rearrangement joins TRBV18 to TRBJ1-5, with D unresolved. Trimming shortened V by 6 bases and J by 4 bases, and 10 bases separated the two germline ends. Germline V gene lookup returns CDR1 KGHSH and CDR2 LQKENI. This CDR3 spans 13 amino acids. This CDR3 is CASSAGSNQPQHF. The CDR3 region has the DNA TGTGCCAGCTCCGCGGGGAGTAATCAGCCCCAGCATTTT.

In DNA form, the CDR3 reads TGTGCCAGCAGCCAAGTCCGGACAGGTGGCGAGCAGTTCTTC. It translates to CASSQVRTGGEQFF. The rearrangement uses TRBV3-1 (or the pseudogene TRBV3-2) and TRBJ2-1; TRBD1 aligns across 7 bases. Germline V gives CDR1 LGHDT, CDR2 YNNKEL (reference sequence). Trimming cost V 1 base and J 10 bases; bases outside gene matches: 7. This CDR3 has 14 amino acids.

The chain combines TRBV5-6 with TRBJ2-7; a weak D match, TRBD1 (6 bases). The CDR3 runs to 15 residues. Germline CDR1 and CDR2: SGHDT and YYEEEE. The V gene lost 4 bases and the J gene lost 1 base, with 15 bases spanning the gap. The CDR3 reads CASSRLSGTSYEQYF. For the CDR3, the DNA is TGTGCCAGCAGCCGATTATCAGGGACATCCTACGAGCAGTACTTC.

V is TRBV15 and J is TRBJ1-2; no clear D gene. With 0 bases removed from V and 8 bases from J, the gap between germline ends came to 13 bases. The length of the CDR3 is 14 residues. CDR1 is LNHNV and CDR2 is YYDKDF in the germline V gene (reference sequence). The DNA for the CDR3 is TGTGCCACCAGCAGAGATCCTCGCGCCGAGGGCTACACCTTC. Residues: CATSRDPRAEGYTF.

The rearrangement uses TRBV7-9 and TRBJ2-3, with 10 bases matching TRBD1. Trimming cost V 2 bases and J 0 bases; bases outside gene matches: 2. The CDR3 runs to 16 residues. Looked up from germline, CDR1 is SEHNR and CDR2 is FQNEAQ (reference sequence). CDR3 amino acids: CASSLRQGASTDTQYF. In nucleotides, the CDR3 is TGTGCCAGCAGCTTAAGACAGGGGGCGAGCACAGATACGCAGTATTTT. The full variable domain, rest sourced from reference TRBV7-9 and TRBJ2-3, is DTGVSQNPRHKITKRGQNVTFRCDPISEHNRLYWYRQTLGQGPEFLTYFQNEAQLEKSRLLSDRFSAERPKGSFSTLEIQRTEQGDSAMYLCASSLRQGASTDTQYFGPGTRLTVL.

This rearrangement joins TRBV3-1 (or the pseudogene TRBV3-2) to TRBJ2-1, with 9 bases that match TRBD1. Germline CDR1 LGHDT, CDR2 YNNKEL (reference sequence). After removal of 0 bases from V and 8 bases from J, the junction contained 5 bases not matched to a gene. This CDR3 is 15 amino acids long. The CDR3 nucleotides are TGTGCCAGCAGCCAAGATGGACAGGGGTGGTATGAGCAGTTCTTC. Residues: CASSQDGQGWYEQFF.

V is TRBV30 and J is TRBJ1-4; 11 nucleotides line up with TRBD1. Germline lookup yields CDR1 GTSNPN and CDR2 SVGIG (reference sequence). Trimming cost V 6 bases and J 5 bases; bases outside gene matches: 2. This CDR3 has 13 residues. This chain's CDR3 is CACRTGGNEKLFF. The CDR3 DNA reads TGTGCCTGTCGGACAGGGGGCAATGAAAAACTGTTTTTT.

The CDR3 here is CAISRQGAGYGYTF. The CDR3, as DNA: TGTGCCATCAGCCGACAGGGGGCGGGCTATGGCTACACCTTC. The chain combines TRBV10-3 with TRBJ1-2; 10 nucleotides match TRBD1. The trim removed 6 bases at V and 4 bases at J, leaving 5 bases unmatched. The CDR3 totals 14 residues. Germline loops: CDR1 ENHRY, CDR2 SYGVKD.

The genes are TRBV11-2 and TRBJ1-1; 11 bases are a match to TRBD1. The CDR3 has 15 residues. The germline CDR1 and CDR2 sequences are SGHAT and FQNNGV. V shed 3 bases and J 6 bases; nucleotides not matched to a gene: 6. Here the CDR3 DNA reads TGTGCCAGCAGCTTGGGACAGGGGGGGATTCCTGAAGCTTTCTTT. Protein: CASSLGQGGIPEAFF.